This T cell receptor beta chain was retrieved from a study of blood T cell repertoires in COVID-19 (dated by TCRdb to between 2020 and 2021). About the study as a whole: The collaborator samples originated in the United States, Italy and Spain and spanned the acute and convalescent phases of COVID-19. The prospective study material was composed of cDNA or gDNA derived from T cells, B-cell-depleted T cells, or PBMCs. The dataset comprised deeply sampled blood TCRbeta repertoires from subjects exposed to, actively infected with, or recovered from COVID-19. The repertoires were released in a freely available public database meant as a resource for research on the immune response to SARS-CoV-2. The samples were drawn from two sources: the first 160 participants of the ongoing ImmuneRACE study, and over 1,000 subjects contributed by 6 global collaborators. Sample metadata almost always included a de-identified subject ID, COVID-19 status, age in years and sex. Where available, HLA class I and class II types were taken from metadata supplied by the sample provider and were not determined by assay-based typing. The research as a whole found: How much clinical and demographic metadata was included differed by source and by participant, and the metadata was provided uncurated.

Collaborating institutions collected whole blood in K2EDTA tubes following their own protocols. Collaborator samples were shipped for TCRbeta analysis as frozen whole blood, isolated PBMCs, or DNA extracted from either sample type. Via the germline V gene (reference sequence), CDR1 is SGHNT and CDR2 YYREEE. The CDR3 covers 16 residues, taking in both the cysteine and the phenylalanine. Of all the DNA, just the CDR3 is kept, 48 bases in frame from base 1. Trimming accounts for 7 bases at V and 3 bases at J, while the number of junction bases matched to no gene is 9. To note about this clone: It lacks a known antigen. No much larger clone exists at a distance of one base, and base qualities are not known.

TCRbeta CDR3 regions were amplified from genomic DNA by means of the immunoSEQ Assay, a bias-controlled multiplex PCR. From the authors' description of their analysis: Nucleated cell counts per sample were estimated from amplification of reference gene primers within the assay. Sequence reads were collapsed and filtered to measure the absolute abundance of every unique TCRbeta CDR3 rearrangement. Productive Simpson clonality was computed per sample as the square root of Simpson's diversity index over productive rearrangements. TCRdb holds this immuneACCESS table with in-frame rearrangements only. Some clones are missing; in checked studies, unresolved V genes explain under half, and the rest has no known cause. The DNA was the basis for D and trimming; V, J and clone size are from that table. The sample table records about 260,000 clones; less than 90% of these occur just once. 10% to 15% of the sample goes to the ten largest clones.

The sample was peripheral blood. The receptor was derived from a human donor in a cohort sampled during active COVID-19. In this chain, TRBV5-4 is recombined with TRBJ2-2, with TRBD2 identical over 10 junction bases. The CDR3 here reads CASLPDLAGDTGELFF. In nucleotides, the sequence is TGTGCCAGCTTACCCGACCTAGCGGGAGACACCGGGGAGCTGTTTTTT.